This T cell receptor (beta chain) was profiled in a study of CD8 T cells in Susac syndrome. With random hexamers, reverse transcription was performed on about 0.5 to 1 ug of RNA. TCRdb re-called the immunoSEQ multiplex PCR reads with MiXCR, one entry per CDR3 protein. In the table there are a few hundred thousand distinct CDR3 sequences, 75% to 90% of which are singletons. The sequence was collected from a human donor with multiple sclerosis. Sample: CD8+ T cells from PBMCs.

CDR3 bases: TGTGCCAGCAGCTTAGGCGGGACAGGTGCTTTCCGGGACTACCAAGAGACCCAGTACTTC. Its translation is CASSLGGTGAFRDYQETQYF. The J gene is TRBJ2-5, the V gene TRBV11-2, with 8 bases aligning to TRBD1. V lost 1 base to trimming and J lost 0 bases; unmatched junction nucleotides: 16. The CDR3 is 20 amino acids. Germline-derived CDR1 and CDR2 are SGHAT and FQNNGV.